The clone carrying this T cell receptor (beta chain) was counted only a few times. Antigen specificity is unknown. Time point denoted: persistent/refractory GD, antithyroid drugs over 5 years with positive TRAb. After RNA was extracted from PBMCs, the TCR library was made from it. This sample was taken from a study of regulatory T cells in long-lasting Graves disease. Study-wide results and caveats: Lower TCR diversity characterized persistent Graves' patients relative to newly diagnosed patients. Persistent patients shared more public clonotypes (2,741) than new patients (more than 900).

Construction of TCR beta libraries relied on iRepertoire HTBI primers and on Arm-PCR targeting CDR3 regions. Source study methods: The samples yielded about 63 TRBV and 13 to 15 TRBJ segments. TCRdb fed the multiplex PCR reads into MiXCR, producing one record per CDR3 protein. The V and J calls come from TCRdb's annotation, not from the publication. The sample contains 350,000 to 450,000 distinct CDR3 sequences, 21% of which appear only once. Trimming took off 2 bases at V and 3 bases at J, with 17 bases between the two ends. The CDR3 loop spans 16 amino acids. Germline CDR1 reads SGHDT; CDR2 reads YYEEEE.

The sequence derives from a female donor with Graves disease. This chain connects TRBV5-6 to TRBJ2-5; D is uncertain. The specimen was peripheral blood mononuclear cells (PBMCs), collected when the disease was refractory, from a patient treated with antithyroid drugs. CDR3 in amino acids: CASSFGGLAGEETQYF. The CDR3 DNA sequence: TGTGCCAGCAGCTTCGGTGGGTTAGCTGGGGAAGAGACCCAGTACTTC.